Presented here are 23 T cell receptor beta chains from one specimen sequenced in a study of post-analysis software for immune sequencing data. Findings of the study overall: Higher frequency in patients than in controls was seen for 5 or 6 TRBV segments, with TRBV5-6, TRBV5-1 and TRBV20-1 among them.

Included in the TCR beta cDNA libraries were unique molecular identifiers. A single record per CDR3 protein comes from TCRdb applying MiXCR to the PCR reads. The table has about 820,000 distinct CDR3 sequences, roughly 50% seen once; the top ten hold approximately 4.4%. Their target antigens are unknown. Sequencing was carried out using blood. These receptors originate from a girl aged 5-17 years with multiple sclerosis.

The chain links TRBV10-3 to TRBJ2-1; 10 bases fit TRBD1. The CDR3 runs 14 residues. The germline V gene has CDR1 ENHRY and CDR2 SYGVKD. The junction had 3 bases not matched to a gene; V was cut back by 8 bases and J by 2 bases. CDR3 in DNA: TGTGCCATCGGGGGACAGGGGACCTACAATGAGCAGTTCTTC. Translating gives CAIGGQGTYNEQFF.

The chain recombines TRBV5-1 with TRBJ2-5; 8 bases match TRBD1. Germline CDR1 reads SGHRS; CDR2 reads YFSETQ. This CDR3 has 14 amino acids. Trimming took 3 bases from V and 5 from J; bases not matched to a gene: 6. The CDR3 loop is CASSSGQALETQYF. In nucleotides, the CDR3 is TGCGCCAGCAGCTCGGGACAGGCGTTGGAGACCCAGTACTTC.

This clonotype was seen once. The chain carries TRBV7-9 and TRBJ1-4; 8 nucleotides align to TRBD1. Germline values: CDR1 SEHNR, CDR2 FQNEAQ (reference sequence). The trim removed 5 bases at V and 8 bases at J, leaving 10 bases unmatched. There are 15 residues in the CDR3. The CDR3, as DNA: TGTGCCAGCAGCCGTCTTAAAGGACAGGGAGAAAAACTGTTTTTT. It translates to CASSRLKGQGEKLFF.

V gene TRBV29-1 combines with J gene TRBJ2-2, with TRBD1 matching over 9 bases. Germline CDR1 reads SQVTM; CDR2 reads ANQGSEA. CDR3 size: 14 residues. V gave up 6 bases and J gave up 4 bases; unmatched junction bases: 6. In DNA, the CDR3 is TGCAGCGTGGGCATGACAGGGGGCACCGGGGAGCTGTTTTTT. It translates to CSVGMTGGTGELFF.

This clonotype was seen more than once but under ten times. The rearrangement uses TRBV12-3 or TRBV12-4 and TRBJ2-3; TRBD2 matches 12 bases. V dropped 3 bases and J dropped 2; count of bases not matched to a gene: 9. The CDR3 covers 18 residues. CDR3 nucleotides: TGTGCCAGCAGTTTTCGGGTGACTAGCGGGGGAACCACAGATACGCAGTATTTT. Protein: CASSFRVTSGGTTDTQYF.

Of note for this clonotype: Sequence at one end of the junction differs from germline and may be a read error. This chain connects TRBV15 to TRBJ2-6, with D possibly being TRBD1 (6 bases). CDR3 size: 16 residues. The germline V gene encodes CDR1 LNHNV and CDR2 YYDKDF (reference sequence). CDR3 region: CATSRVQGPGANVPTF. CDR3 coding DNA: TGTGCCACCAGCAGAGTGCAGGGGCCTGGGGCCAACGTCCCGACTTTC.

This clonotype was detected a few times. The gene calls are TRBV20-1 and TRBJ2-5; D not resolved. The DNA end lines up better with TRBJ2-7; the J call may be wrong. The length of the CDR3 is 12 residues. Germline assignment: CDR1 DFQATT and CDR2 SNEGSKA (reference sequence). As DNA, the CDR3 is TGCAGTGCTAGACACCAACCCTACGAGCAGTACTTC. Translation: CSARHQPYEQYF.

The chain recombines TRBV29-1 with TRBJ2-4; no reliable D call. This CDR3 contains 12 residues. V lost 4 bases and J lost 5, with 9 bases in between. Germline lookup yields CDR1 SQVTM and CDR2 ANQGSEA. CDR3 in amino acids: CSVVVSENIQYF. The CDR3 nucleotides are TGCAGCGTTGTAGTATCGGAAAACATTCAGTACTTC.

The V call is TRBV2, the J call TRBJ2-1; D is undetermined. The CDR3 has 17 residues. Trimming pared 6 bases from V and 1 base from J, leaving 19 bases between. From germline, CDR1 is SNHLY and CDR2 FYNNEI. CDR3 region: CASRKDSKVVSYNEQFF. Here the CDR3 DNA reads TGTGCCAGCAGGAAGGATTCTAAGGTCGTTTCCTACAATGAGCAGTTCTTC.

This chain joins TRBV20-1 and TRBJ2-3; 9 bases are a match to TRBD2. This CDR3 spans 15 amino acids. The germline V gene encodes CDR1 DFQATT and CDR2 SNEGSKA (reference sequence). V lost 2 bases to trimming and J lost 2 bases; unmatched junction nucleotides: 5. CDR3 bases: TGCAGTGCTAGATCCGCGGGAGGGGACACAGATACGCAGTATTTT. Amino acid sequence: CSARSAGGDTDTQYF.

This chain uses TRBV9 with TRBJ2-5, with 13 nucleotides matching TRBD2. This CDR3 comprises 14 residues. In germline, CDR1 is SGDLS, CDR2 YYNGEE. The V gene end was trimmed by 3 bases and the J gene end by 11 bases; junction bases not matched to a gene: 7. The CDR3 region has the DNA TGTGCCAGCAGCGCGATACTAGCGGGGGGGGAGCAGTACTTC. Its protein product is CASSAILAGGEQYF.

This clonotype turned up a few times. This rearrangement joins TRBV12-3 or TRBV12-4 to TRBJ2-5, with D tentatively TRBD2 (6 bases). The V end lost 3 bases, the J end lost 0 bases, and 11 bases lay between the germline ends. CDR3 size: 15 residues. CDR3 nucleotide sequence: TGTGCCAGCAGTTTTGCGGGAAGCTACCAAGAGACCCAGTACTTC. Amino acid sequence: CASSFAGSYQETQYF.

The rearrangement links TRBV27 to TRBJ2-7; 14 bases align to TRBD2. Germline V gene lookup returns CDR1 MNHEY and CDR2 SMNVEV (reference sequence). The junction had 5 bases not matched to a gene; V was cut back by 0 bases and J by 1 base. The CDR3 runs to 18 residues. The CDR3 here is CASSLSRGLAGGSYEQYF. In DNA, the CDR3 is TGTGCCAGCAGTTTATCGCGTGGACTAGCGGGAGGATCCTACGAGCAGTACTTC.

This chain's CDR3 is CASSYRETNTGELFF. The CDR3 DNA is TGTGCCAGCAGTTACAGGGAAACGAACACCGGGGAGCTGTTTTTT. This chain connects TRBV6-4 to TRBJ2-2; tentatively, D is TRBD1 (6 bases). This CDR3 contains 15 residues. V lost 5 bases, J lost 0 bases, and 10 bases lay in between. Per the germline V gene, CDR1 is MRHNA and CDR2 is SNTAGT.

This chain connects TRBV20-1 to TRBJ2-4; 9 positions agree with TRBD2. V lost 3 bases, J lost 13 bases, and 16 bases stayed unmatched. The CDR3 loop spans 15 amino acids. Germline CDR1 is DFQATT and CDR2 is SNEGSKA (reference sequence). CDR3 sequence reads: CSARSREGSYWEQYF. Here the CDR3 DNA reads TGCAGTGCTAGGTCGCGGGAGGGTTCTTATTGGGAGCAGTACTTC.

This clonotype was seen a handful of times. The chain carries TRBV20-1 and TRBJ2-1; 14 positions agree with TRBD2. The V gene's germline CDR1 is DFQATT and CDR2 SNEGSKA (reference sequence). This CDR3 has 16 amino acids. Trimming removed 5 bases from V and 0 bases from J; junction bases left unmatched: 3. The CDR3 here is CSAGGTSGSSYNEQFF. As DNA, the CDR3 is TGCAGTGCTGGGGGGACTAGCGGGAGCTCCTACAATGAGCAGTTCTTC.

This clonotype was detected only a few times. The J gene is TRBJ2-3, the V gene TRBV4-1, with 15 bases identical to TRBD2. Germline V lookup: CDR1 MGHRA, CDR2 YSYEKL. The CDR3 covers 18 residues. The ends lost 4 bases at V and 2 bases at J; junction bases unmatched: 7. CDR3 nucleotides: TGCGCCAGCAGCCGTCCCGGGACTAGCGGGGGGATCACAGATACGCAGTATTTT. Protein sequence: CASSRPGTSGGITDTQYF.

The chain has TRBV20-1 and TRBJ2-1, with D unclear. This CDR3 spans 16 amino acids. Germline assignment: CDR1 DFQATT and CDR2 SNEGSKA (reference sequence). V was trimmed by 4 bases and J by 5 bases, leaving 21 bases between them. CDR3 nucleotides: TGCAGTGCTATCCCTTTCTGGGCAACAACCCACAATGAGCAGTTCTTC. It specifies CSAIPFWATTHNEQFF.

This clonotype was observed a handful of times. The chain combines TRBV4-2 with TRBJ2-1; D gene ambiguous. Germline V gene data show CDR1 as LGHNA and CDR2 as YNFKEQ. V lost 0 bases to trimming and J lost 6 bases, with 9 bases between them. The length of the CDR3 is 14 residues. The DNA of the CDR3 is TGTGCCAGCAGCCAAGACGTGAGTACCAATGAGCAGTTCTTC. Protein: CASSQDVSTNEQFF.

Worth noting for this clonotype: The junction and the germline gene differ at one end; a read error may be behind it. The CDR3 DNA sequence: TGCGCCAGCAGCGGGGGAGCGGGGGGCAACAATGAGCAGTTCTTC. Protein: CASSGGAGGNNEQFF. The chain has TRBV9 and TRBJ2-1; 9 bases agree with TRBD2. CDR3 length: 15 residues. Per germline, CDR1 SGDLS and CDR2 YYNGEE.

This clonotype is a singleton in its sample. CDR3: CASSYLGRNQETQYF. The CDR3 nucleotides read TGTGCCAGCAGTTACTTAGGTCGCAACCAAGAGACCCAGTACTTC. The rearrangement joins TRBV6-5 to TRBJ2-5, with D uncertain. The CDR3 covers 15 residues. V lost 1 base and J 0 bases, leaving 9 bases between the germline ends. Germline assignment: CDR1 MNHEY and CDR2 SVGAGI.

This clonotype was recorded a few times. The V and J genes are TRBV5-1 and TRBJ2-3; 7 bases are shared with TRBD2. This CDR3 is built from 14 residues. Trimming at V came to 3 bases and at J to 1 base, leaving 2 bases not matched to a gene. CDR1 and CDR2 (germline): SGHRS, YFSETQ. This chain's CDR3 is CASSSGLRTDTQYF. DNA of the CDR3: TGCGCCAGCAGCTCGGGACTACGCACAGATACGCAGTATTTT.

CDR3 bases: TGCAGTGCTGGGGCGCTAGCGGGAACGATATCCGAGCAGTACTTC. Translating it yields CSAGALAGTISEQYF. J is TRBJ2-7 and V is TRBV20-1; 9 bases fit TRBD2. CDR1 is DFQATT and CDR2 is SNEGSKA in the germline V gene (reference sequence). The CDR3 runs to 15 residues. Trimming took 5 bases from V and 6 from J; bases not matched to a gene: 14.